A selection of T cell receptor beta chains follows, all from one sample in a study of beta chain features in type 1 diabetes. Here immunoSEQ multiplex PCR was the method, and the copy in TCRdb shows in-frame clones only, minus some. This table holds about 300,000 clones, around 7.8% found once. The sequencing sample was made of central memory CD4+ T cells from blood. The receptors shown here come from a woman aged 18 to 35 in good health. The CDR3 runs from the conserved cysteine through the conserved F or W. D genes are given only for firm matches. For some rows the clone size is stated as once, few or many, or as a class when expanded; others skip it.

TGCGCCAGCAGCTTGGGAGGGGCCACGAACACTGAAGCTTTCTTT	CASSLGGATNTEAFF	TRBJ1-1	NA	TRBV5-1	NA	15
TGTGCCAGCAGGCCTACTAGCGGGACTAGCTCCTACGAGCAGTACTTC	CASRPTSGTSSYEQYF	TRBJ2-7	TRBD2	TRBV7-2	many	16
TGTGCCACCCTGGGAGGAATCCGCACAGATACGCAGTATTTT	CATLGGIRTDTQYF	TRBJ2-3	NA	TRBV28	few	14
TGTGCCAGCAGCCCCCTCGGGCCCAGGGCTTTCTTT	CASSPLGPRAFF	TRBJ1-1	NA	TRBV14	NA	12
TGTGCCAGCAGTCCGGAGACCCAAGAGACCCAGTACTTC	CASSPETQETQYF	TRBJ2-5	NA	TRBV2	few	13
TGTGCCAGCAGCAATGGCGACAGGGGGCCCCCAACTAACTATGGCTACACCTTC	CASSNGDRGPPTNYGYTF	TRBJ1-2	NA	TRBV21-1	few	18
TGTGCCAGCAGTGGCAGGGGACAGCCCCAGCATTTT	CASSGRGQPQHF	TRBJ1-5	NA	TRBV2	many	12
TGTGCCAGTAGTATTGGCAGGGGTGGCAATCAGCCCCAGCATTTT	CASSIGRGGNQPQHF	TRBJ1-5	NA	TRBV19	NA	15
TGTGCCAGCATGAGGCGACAGGCCCCGGGGGGCTACACCTTC	CASMRRQAPGGYTF	TRBJ1-2	NA	TRBV2	NA	14
TGTGCCAGCAGCCTTCGAGGCCGTAGCGGGAGGGCCTACGAGCAGTACTTC	CASSLRGRSGRAYEQYF	TRBJ2-7	TRBD2	TRBV7-2	NA	17
TGTGCCAGCAGCTACGGGGGATTACAGTGGGATACGCAGTATTTT	CASSYGGLQWDTQYF	TRBJ2-3	NA	TRBV7-6	NA	15
TGTGCCAGCAGCCCAGGTGACTTCAAAGAGACCCAGTACTTC	CASSPGDFKETQYF	TRBJ2-5	NA	TRBV7-9	NA	14
TGTGCCAGCAGCTTAGATACCGGGGAGCTGTTTTTT	CASSLDTGELFF	TRBJ2-2	NA	TRBV7-9	few	12
TGTGCCAGCAGCTTGGAGGGGGGAGGGAACACTGAAGCTTTCTTT	CASSLEGGGNTEAFF	TRBJ1-1	NA	TRBV5-4	many	15
TGTGCCACCCTCAGAGGGTTCAACTATGGCTACACCTTC	CATLRGFNYGYTF	TRBJ1-2	NA	TRBV28	NA	13
TGTGCCAGCAGCTTGACGTACCAAGAGACCCAGTACTTC	CASSLTYQETQYF	TRBJ2-5	NA	TRBV5-8	NA	13
TGTGCCAGCGGATTAATAGCGGGAGGGCCCGGAGTCAATGAGCAGTTCTTC	CASGLIAGGPGVNEQFF	TRBJ2-1	TRBD2	TRBV27	NA	17
TGTGCCATCAGTGAGTCACAGAGGAACACCGGGGAGCTGTTTTTT	CAISESQRNTGELFF	TRBJ2-2	NA	TRBV10-3	NA	15
TGTGCCAGCAAAGACGGGGGCTCTGGGGCCAACGTCCTGACTTTC	CASKDGGSGANVLTF	TRBJ2-6	NA	TRBV27	few	15
TGTGCCAGCAGCCCCGAAGGGGTTGGGGAGACCCAGTACTTC	CASSPEGVGETQYF	TRBJ2-5	NA	TRBV5-4	NA	14
TGCGCCAGCAGCCAAGCTGAGACTGCCTACTACGAGCAGTACTTC	CASSQAETAYYEQYF	TRBJ2-7	NA	TRBV4-1	NA	15
TGTGCTAGCAGCTTAAGCTCAGGTCAAGAGACCCAGTACTTC	CASSLSSGQETQYF	TRBJ2-5	NA	TRBV7-7	many	14
TGTGCCAGCAGTTACTCTCAGAGACTAGCCAAAAACATTCAGTACTTC	CASSYSQRLAKNIQYF	TRBJ2-4	NA	TRBV6-5	NA	16
TGTGCCAGCAGCTTAAGGACGGTTTGGGAGCTGTTTTTT	CASSLRTVWELFF	TRBJ2-2	NA	TRBV5-6	NA	13
TGTGCCAGCAGTGAAGGTAGCGGAAAATACAATGAGCAGTTCTTC	CASSEGSGKYNEQFF	TRBJ2-1	NA	TRBV2	NA	15
TGCGCCAGCAGCTTGAGGGCGGGGAGGCAGTTCTTC	CASSLRAGRQFF	TRBJ2-1	NA	TRBV5-1	few	12
TGTGCCAGCTCACCCGACAGGTCGGGCGGGGAGCTGTTTTTT	CASSPDRSGGELFF	TRBJ2-2	NA	TRBV18	NA	14
TGCGCCAGCAGTGGGCTAGCGGCGTACCAAGAGACCCAGTACTTC	CASSGLAAYQETQYF	TRBJ2-5	TRBD2	TRBV5-1	many	15
TGTGCCAGCAGCTTCGGTGCGGGGGGACGCCAAGAGACCCAGTACTTC	CASSFGAGGRQETQYF	TRBJ2-5	TRBD2	TRBV7-9	NA	16
TGTGCCAGTAGCTTATTTGAGGAGCAGTTCTTC	CASSLFEEQFF	TRBJ2-1	NA	TRBV7-9	few	11
TGCGCCAGCAGAGGTGGGGCCACATCCTACGAGCAGTACTTC	CASRGGATSYEQYF	TRBJ2-7	NA	TRBV5-1	few	14
TGTGCCAGCAGCTCCCCCTACAATGAGCAGTTCTTC	CASSSPYNEQFF	TRBJ2-1	NA	TRBV7-2	few	12
TGTGCCAGCTCGCTTCCCCCAGGGGATAATCAGCCCCAGCATTTT	CASSLPPGDNQPQHF	TRBJ1-5	NA	TRBV7-2	few	15
TGCGCCAGCAGCTCGCCGGACAGGGGGCACACTGAAGCTTTCTTT	CASSSPDRGHTEAFF	TRBJ1-1	TRBD1	TRBV5-1	NA	15
TGCAGCTGGGGGGGAAACACTGAAGCTTTCTTT	CSWGGNTEAFF	TRBJ1-1	NA	TRBV20-1	few	11
TGTGCCAGTAGAATGGGGGCGGTGAATCAGCCCCAGCATTTT	CASRMGAVNQPQHF	TRBJ1-5	NA	TRBV19	NA	14
TGTGCCAGCAGGAAGTGGGACAACTATGGCTACACCTTC	CASRKWDNYGYTF	TRBJ1-2	NA	TRBV25-1	NA	13
TGCGCCAGCAGAAGACCCGAACAGGGTAACTATGGCTACACCTTC	CASRRPEQGNYGYTF	TRBJ1-2	NA	TRBV4-1	NA	15
TGTGCCAGCAGCCTACAGGGGGCTCGACAAGAGACCCAGTACTTC	CASSLQGARQETQYF	TRBJ2-5	TRBD1	TRBV2	NA	15
TGCAGCGTTGTGCGCGATGCGGGTCAATTGCAGTACTTC	CSVVRDAGQLQYF	TRBJ2-7	NA	TRBV29-1	few	13
TGCGCCAGCAGCTTGGCCCCCTCCGGGACAGGGGCTGAAAAACTGTTTTTT	CASSLAPSGTGAEKLFF	TRBJ1-4	TRBD1	TRBV5-1	NA	17
TGTGCCAGCAGCTTAGGTAGAAGCACCGGGGAGCTGTTTTTT	CASSLGRSTGELFF	TRBJ2-2	NA	TRBV7-3	NA	14
TGTGCCAGCACCAAGACAGCCAATCAGCCCCAGCATTTT	CASTKTANQPQHF	TRBJ1-5	NA	TRBV7-2	few	13
TGTGCCAGCAGCCCCCGGGCAGAGGGAAAACTGTTTTTT	CASSPRAEGKLFF	TRBJ1-4	NA	TRBV7-9	few	13
TGTGCCAGCAGCTATACCGGGGTGAACGGTGTTTGGGTGGAGCAGTTCTTC	CASSYTGVNGVWVEQFF	TRBJ2-1	NA	TRBV11-2	NA	17
TGTGCCTGGAGTGTAGGGTACCAAGAGACCCAGTACTTC	CAWSVGYQETQYF	TRBJ2-5	NA	TRBV30	many	13
TGCAGCGTTAGTCCAGGGTGGGGGATGAACACTGAAGCTTTCTTT	CSVSPGWGMNTEAFF	TRBJ1-1	NA	TRBV29-1	NA	15
TGTGCCAGCAGCCGCGATAGCGGCCCGCAGTTCTTC	CASSRDSGPQFF	TRBJ2-1	NA	TRBV6-5	NA	12